This TCR beta chain was captured in a study of T cell changes during pregnancy in multiple sclerosis. This clone was counted once. Sequencing was performed with immunoSEQ multiplex PCR; in TCRdb, only in-frame clones are kept and a portion is missing. The sample has 50,000 or so clones; 80% to 95% are singletons. The sample consisted of CD4+ T cells from peripheral blood mononuclear cells, taken in the third trimester of pregnancy. The source of this sequence is a female donor with multiple sclerosis, enrolled in a pregnancy study.

CDR3 bases: TGCGCCAGCAGCACACGAGCGGGAGGCGGCAACGAGCAGTACTTC. This codes for CASSTRAGGGNEQYF. This chain uses TRBV5-1 with TRBJ2-7, with 9 bases that match TRBD2. After removal of 4 bases from V and 5 bases from J, the junction contained 10 bases not matched to a gene. The CDR3 totals 15 residues. From germline, CDR1 is SGHRS and CDR2 YFSETQ.